This is a list of T cell receptor beta chains from one sample in a study of Ad26.COV2.S vaccination and SARS-CoV-2 variants. Some clones are missing from TCRdb's copy, which holds only in-frame ones; the method was immunoSEQ multiplex PCR. The sample carries about 450,000 clones, 75% to 90% recorded once. Here the sequenced sample was peripheral blood, taken in a trial of Ad26.COV2.S vaccine versus placebo. The receptors here all came from a person aged 18 to 59 who received the Ad26.COV2.S COVID-19 vaccine or a placebo. CDR3s include the opening cysteine and the closing phenylalanine or tryptophan. A D gene is named only where the DNA matches it firmly. Expanded clones are given a class, and other clones once, few, many or no size at all.

abundance: -; d_gene: TRBD1; v_gene: TRBV2; j_gene: TRBJ1-1; CDR3nt: TGTGCCAGCGGACGGACAGGGGGCACTGAAGCTTTCTTT; CDR3aa: CASGRTGGTEAFF
abundance: once; d_gene: -; v_gene: TRBV28; j_gene: TRBJ1-2; CDR3nt: TGTGCCAGCCTTAACGGTGCGCAGACAGCCCTTGGCTACACCTTC; CDR3aa: CASLNGAQTALGYTF
abundance: -; d_gene: -; v_gene: TRBV12-3/TRBV12-4; j_gene: TRBJ2-5; CDR3nt: TGTGCCAGCAGTTTACAGCATGAGACCCAGTACTTC; CDR3aa: CASSLQHETQYF
abundance: once; d_gene: -; v_gene: TRBV5-1; j_gene: TRBJ2-2; CDR3nt: TGCGCCAGCAGATTCACCGGGGAGCTGTTTTTT; CDR3aa: CASRFTGELFF
abundance: few; d_gene: -; v_gene: TRBV4-2; j_gene: TRBJ1-5; CDR3nt: TGTGCCAGCAGCCAAGTCCGTGGGGTTGATCAGCCCCAGCATTTT; CDR3aa: CASSQVRGVDQPQHF
abundance: once; d_gene: -; v_gene: TRBV27; j_gene: TRBJ1-2; CDR3nt: TGTGCCAGCAGCCTACAACAGGGTTGGCCGAGTGGCTACACCTTC; CDR3aa: CASSLQQGWPSGYTF
abundance: -; d_gene: -; v_gene: TRBV19; j_gene: TRBJ2-7; CDR3nt: TGTGCCAGTAGTATTACTACACTAGCCTACGAGCAGTACTTC; CDR3aa: CASSITTLAYEQYF
abundance: -; d_gene: TRBD1; v_gene: TRBV5-1; j_gene: TRBJ1-2; CDR3nt: TGCGCCAGCGGCAGGGGGAACTATGGCTACACCTTC; CDR3aa: CASGRGNYGYTF
abundance: -; d_gene: TRBD2; v_gene: TRBV4-3; j_gene: TRBJ2-3; CDR3nt: TGCGCCAGCAGCCAAGGTAGCGGGGGGCCGACAGATACGCAGTATTTT; CDR3aa: CASSQGSGGPTDTQYF
abundance: -; d_gene: -; v_gene: TRBV5-1; j_gene: TRBJ2-7; CDR3nt: TGCGCCAGCAGCTTGGCTTTCGCCCCGACAGAGAGCTCCTACGAGCAGTACTTC; CDR3aa: CASSLAFAPTESSYEQYF
abundance: -; d_gene: -; v_gene: TRBV5-8; j_gene: TRBJ1-4; CDR3nt: TGTGCCAGCAGCTCGCCCGCGGGGCTGTTTTTT; CDR3aa: CASSSPAGLFF
abundance: -; d_gene: -; v_gene: TRBV19; j_gene: TRBJ1-4; CDR3nt: TGTGCCAGTACCTTGGGACAAAATAATGAAAAACTGTTTTTT; CDR3aa: CASTLGQNNEKLFF
abundance: once; d_gene: TRBD2; v_gene: TRBV4-3; j_gene: TRBJ2-1; CDR3nt: TGCGCCAGCAGCCAAGCTCTGGGGGGGTATAATGAGCAGTTCTTC; CDR3aa: CASSQALGGYNEQFF
abundance: -; d_gene: -; v_gene: TRBV5-6; j_gene: TRBJ2-1; CDR3nt: TGTGCCAGCAGCTTAATAGCCAATGAGCAGTTCTTC; CDR3aa: CASSLIANEQFF
abundance: -; d_gene: -; v_gene: TRBV10-3; j_gene: TRBJ1-3; CDR3nt: TGTGCCATCAGCCCCTCGATAGGGGCAGGAAACACCATATATTTT; CDR3aa: CAISPSIGAGNTIYF
abundance: -; d_gene: -; v_gene: TRBV24-1; j_gene: TRBJ2-2; CDR3nt: TGTGCCACCAGTGATCTAAAACACGGGGAGCTGTTTTTT; CDR3aa: CATSDLKHGELFF
abundance: -; d_gene: TRBD1; v_gene: TRBV27; j_gene: TRBJ2-7; CDR3nt: TGTGCCAGCAGTTCCTCGACAGGGCGGGTCGAGCAGTACTTC; CDR3aa: CASSSSTGRVEQYF
abundance: few; d_gene: -; v_gene: TRBV7-9; j_gene: TRBJ1-2; CDR3nt: TGTGCCAGCAGCTCTAGGACGGACCTCTATGGCTACACCTTC; CDR3aa: CASSSRTDLYGYTF
abundance: -; d_gene: TRBD2; v_gene: TRBV5-6; j_gene: TRBJ2-3; CDR3nt: TGTGCCAGCAGCGTGACTAGCCCAGATACGCAGTATTTT; CDR3aa: CASSVTSPDTQYF
abundance: -; d_gene: -; v_gene: TRBV10-3; j_gene: TRBJ1-5; CDR3nt: TGTGCCATCAGCCCTGGACAGAATCAGCCCCAGCATTTT; CDR3aa: CAISPGQNQPQHF
abundance: -; d_gene: TRBD1; v_gene: TRBV9; j_gene: TRBJ2-1; CDR3nt: TGTGCCAGCAGCGTAGGGGACAGGTACTCCTACAATGAGCAGTTCTTC; CDR3aa: CASSVGDRYSYNEQFF
abundance: once; d_gene: -; v_gene: TRBV5-1; j_gene: TRBJ2-3; CDR3nt: TGCGCCAGCAGCTTGGCGACCGGGGGAGATACGCAGTATTTT; CDR3aa: CASSLATGGDTQYF
abundance: -; d_gene: -; v_gene: TRBV4-3; j_gene: TRBJ2-1; CDR3nt: TGCGCCAGCAGCCTTGGGTTTGAGCAGTTCTTC; CDR3aa: CASSLGFEQFF
abundance: -; d_gene: TRBD1; v_gene: TRBV14; j_gene: TRBJ1-1; CDR3nt: TGTGCCAGCAGCCACGGGACAGGGATGAACACTGAGGCTTTCTTT; CDR3aa: CASSHGTGMNTEAFF
abundance: -; d_gene: TRBD1; v_gene: TRBV9; j_gene: TRBJ2-5; CDR3nt: TGTGCCAGCAGCGTAGCCCGGACAGGGAAAGAGACCCAGTACTTC; CDR3aa: CASSVARTGKETQYF
abundance: -; d_gene: TRBD1; v_gene: TRBV7-2; j_gene: TRBJ1-4; CDR3nt: TGTGCCAGCAGCCCATTCGGGACAGGGGGCGGTGAAAAACTGTTTTTT; CDR3aa: CASSPFGTGGGEKLFF
abundance: -; d_gene: -; v_gene: TRBV19; j_gene: TRBJ1-2; CDR3nt: TGTGCCAGTAGTAACCCGAGACGGGAAACTAACTATGGCTACACCTTC; CDR3aa: CASSNPRRETNYGYTF
abundance: -; d_gene: -; v_gene: TRBV19; j_gene: TRBJ1-5; CDR3nt: TGTGCCAGTACTGAAGGAGCGGAGTTAGCCTGGTTTAGGGGACAGCCCCAGCATTTT; CDR3aa: CASTEGAELAWFRGQPQHF
abundance: -; d_gene: TRBD1; v_gene: TRBV28; j_gene: TRBJ1-1; CDR3nt: TGTGCCAGCAGAGGACAGGTTTGGGTGAACACTGAAGCTTTCTTT; CDR3aa: CASRGQVWVNTEAFF
abundance: -; d_gene: -; v_gene: TRBV4-3; j_gene: TRBJ1-1; CDR3nt: TGCGCCAGCAGCCAAGATTTGGGGTTTGAAGCTTTCTTT; CDR3aa: CASSQDLGFEAFF
abundance: -; d_gene: -; v_gene: TRBV18; j_gene: TRBJ1-1; CDR3nt: TGTGCCAGCTCACCGATGAGGACTGAAGCTTTCTTT; CDR3aa: CASSPMRTEAFF
abundance: -; d_gene: TRBD2; v_gene: TRBV19; j_gene: TRBJ2-1; CDR3nt: TGTGCCAGTAGTTGGCTAGCGGGAGGCAATGAGCAGTTCTTC; CDR3aa: CASSWLAGGNEQFF
abundance: -; d_gene: TRBD1; v_gene: TRBV18; j_gene: TRBJ1-2; CDR3nt: TGTGCCAGCTCACCTTCGACAGGGGAGAGTGGCTACACCTTC; CDR3aa: CASSPSTGESGYTF
abundance: -; d_gene: TRBD2; v_gene: TRBV7-2; j_gene: TRBJ2-2; CDR3nt: TGTGCCAGCAGGAAGCTAGCGGGAGGAGACACCGGGGAGCTGTTTTTT; CDR3aa: CASRKLAGGDTGELFF
abundance: once; d_gene: TRBD1; v_gene: TRBV18; j_gene: TRBJ1-1; CDR3nt: TGTGCCAGCTCACCCCAGGGGGACACTGAAGCTTTCTTT; CDR3aa: CASSPQGDTEAFF
abundance: -; d_gene: TRBD2; v_gene: TRBV6-2/TRBV6-3; j_gene: TRBJ2-3; CDR3nt: TGTGCCAGCAGTTACCCGGGGGGGGACACAGATACGCAGTATTTT; CDR3aa: CASSYPGGDTDTQYF
abundance: once; d_gene: -; v_gene: TRBV5-4; j_gene: TRBJ1-2; CDR3nt: TGTGCCAGCAGCCCGGGAGGGAGGGGGGCCGACGGCTACACCTTC; CDR3aa: CASSPGGRGADGYTF
abundance: -; d_gene: -; v_gene: TRBV7-9; j_gene: TRBJ2-5; CDR3nt: TGTGCCAGCAGCTTACCCAGGGACGGAGAGACCCAGTACTTC; CDR3aa: CASSLPRDGETQYF
abundance: once; d_gene: TRBD1; v_gene: TRBV7-2; j_gene: TRBJ1-2; CDR3nt: TGTGCCAGCAGTTACACGGGACAGATTTATGGCTACACCTTC; CDR3aa: CASSYTGQIYGYTF
abundance: -; d_gene: -; v_gene: TRBV7-2; j_gene: TRBJ1-4; CDR3nt: TGTGCCAGCAGCTTAGCGGCCAGGGGAATAGGAAAACTGTTTTTT; CDR3aa: CASSLAARGIGKLFF
abundance: -; d_gene: -; v_gene: TRBV19; j_gene: TRBJ1-2; CDR3nt: TGTGCCAGTAACCAACGCCAGGCAGATGGCTACACCTTC; CDR3aa: CASNQRQADGYTF
abundance: -; d_gene: -; v_gene: TRBV7-8; j_gene: TRBJ1-5; CDR3nt: TGTGCCAGCAGCGACACGGGTCAGCCCCAGCATTTT; CDR3aa: CASSDTGQPQHF
abundance: -; d_gene: -; v_gene: TRBV18; j_gene: TRBJ1-1; CDR3nt: TGTGCCAGCTCACCTTACAGGGACGGGAGCACTGAAGCTTTCTTT; CDR3aa: CASSPYRDGSTEAFF
abundance: -; d_gene: -; v_gene: TRBV7-2; j_gene: TRBJ1-1; CDR3nt: TGTGCCAGCAGCTTATATGAGGGGACTGAAGCTTTCTTT; CDR3aa: CASSLYEGTEAFF
abundance: -; d_gene: -; v_gene: TRBV11-1; j_gene: TRBJ2-5; CDR3nt: TGTGCCAGCAGCTTATTACAGGGAGGGGTAGAGACCCAGTACTTC; CDR3aa: CASSLLQGGVETQYF
abundance: -; d_gene: -; v_gene: TRBV11-2; j_gene: TRBJ2-3; CDR3nt: TGTGCCAGCAGCTTCTGGGTGGCCCTAGATACGCAGTATTTT; CDR3aa: CASSFWVALDTQYF
abundance: -; d_gene: -; v_gene: TRBV4-3; j_gene: TRBJ1-3; CDR3nt: TGCGCCAGCAGCCAAGATTCCGGCTCTGGAAACACCATATATTTT; CDR3aa: CASSQDSGSGNTIYF
abundance: -; d_gene: TRBD2; v_gene: TRBV2; j_gene: TRBJ2-5; CDR3nt: TGTGCCAGCACCCCGGAGGTAGCGGGATGGGAGACCCAGTACTTC; CDR3aa: CASTPEVAGWETQYF
abundance: -; d_gene: TRBD2; v_gene: TRBV28; j_gene: TRBJ2-3; CDR3nt: TGTGCCAGCAGTTTCGGGCAGCGGGGTCAGGATACGCAGTATTTT; CDR3aa: CASSFGQRGQDTQYF
abundance: -; d_gene: -; v_gene: TRBV5-1; j_gene: TRBJ1-6; CDR3nt: TGCGCCAGCAGCCTCCGCCCCCTGGACAGTCCACAGTTGTCCTATAATTCACCCCTCCACTTT; CDR3aa: CASSLRPLDSPQLSYNSPLHF
abundance: -; d_gene: -; v_gene: TRBV7-2; j_gene: TRBJ1-2; CDR3nt: TGTGCCAGCAGCTTAAGTGGATTAGTCTATGGCTACACCTTC; CDR3aa: CASSLSGLVYGYTF
abundance: -; d_gene: -; v_gene: TRBV5-1; j_gene: TRBJ1-1; CDR3nt: TGCGCCAGCAGCAGAGGGCCTTTGGATGAAGCTTTCTTT; CDR3aa: CASSRGPLDEAFF
abundance: -; d_gene: TRBD2; v_gene: TRBV7-9; j_gene: TRBJ2-3; CDR3nt: TGTGCCAGCACCTACTACGGGGCTAGCGGGGGGAAACAGGGCGGCACAGATACGCAGTATTTT; CDR3aa: CASTYYGASGGKQGGTDTQYF
abundance: -; d_gene: -; v_gene: TRBV7-2; j_gene: TRBJ2-3; CDR3nt: TGTGCCAGCAGCTTAGCCGGGCGCTCGGATACGCAGTATTTT; CDR3aa: CASSLAGRSDTQYF
abundance: -; d_gene: TRBD2; v_gene: TRBV7-9; j_gene: TRBJ2-5; CDR3nt: TGTGCCAGCAGCCGTTTTGGCGGGAGGGACGAGACCCAGTACTTC; CDR3aa: CASSRFGGRDETQYF